Below are 20 T cell receptor beta chains sequenced from a single sample in a study of T cell repertoires in cytomegalovirus infection. One entry per CDR3 protein, called by TCRdb with MiXCR from the reads. The table shows approximately 990,000 distinct CDR3 sequences, with around a third occurring only once. Which antigens these TCRs recognize remains unknown. The specimen was cultured CD8+ T cells from PBMCs, collected from culture after CMV antigen stimulation. These receptors were collected from a human donor in good health (CMV status not recorded). Some clones in this sample may be carry-over from other donors' samples.

This clonotype was observed a few times. An end of the junction does not agree with germline; a read error may underlie this. The gene calls are TRBV4-1 and TRBJ1-4, with D possibly TRBD1 on 6 matching bases. This CDR3 region has 14 residues. Germline values: CDR1 MGHRA, CDR2 YSYEKL. CDR3 in amino acids: CASTQEGGFEKLFF. The CDR3, as DNA: TGCGCCAGCACCCAAGAAGGGGGGTTTGAAAAACTGTTTTTT.

The rearrangement uses TRBV7-2 and TRBJ2-5; 9 bases line up with TRBD1. This CDR3 is 17 amino acids long. Germline V CDR1 and CDR2: SGHTA, FQGNSA. The V gene end was trimmed by 5 bases and the J gene end by 3 bases; junction bases not matched to a gene: 13. The CDR3 spells CASSRSAGTGNKETQYF. DNA of the CDR3: TGTGCCAGCAGCCGATCAGCCGGGACAGGGAATAAAGAGACCCAGTACTTC.

The chain combines TRBV4-1 with TRBJ2-3; TRBD1 matches 10 bases. In germline, CDR1 is MGHRA, CDR2 YSYEKL. This CDR3 comprises 16 residues. Trimming removed 1 base from V and 3 bases from J; junction bases left unmatched: 4. The CDR3 coding sequence is TGCGCCAGCAGCCAAGCTCCGGGACAGGGGACAGATACGCAGTATTTT. Its translation is CASSQAPGQGTDTQYF.

The chain carries TRBV12-3 or TRBV12-4 and TRBJ1-2; 7 nucleotides match TRBD1. The CDR3 consists of 14 residues. V shed 6 bases, J shed 7 bases, and the junction held 11 bases outside the gene matches. The CDR3 DNA sequence: TGTGCCAGCAGCCAGGGACAGCCCATAAGTGGCTACACCTTC. As protein: CASSQGQPISGYTF.

The V call is TRBV6-4, the J call TRBJ2-1; 8 bases are a match to TRBD2. V lost 5 bases and J lost 9; bases outside the gene matches: 9. This CDR3 has 14 residues. Germline V gene sequence: CDR1 MRHNA, CDR2 SNTAGT. The DNA of the CDR3 is TGTGCCAGCAGTTCCCTTCCGGGGGGGATTGAGCAGTTCTTC. It yields the protein CASSSLPGGIEQFF.

The chain joins TRBV4-1 to TRBJ2-7; D perhaps matches TRBD2 (6 bases). From germline, CDR1 is MGHRA and CDR2 YSYEKL. The CDR3 contains 12 residues. Trimming cost V 4 bases and J 7 bases, with 11 bases left between them. CDR3 bases: TGCGCCAGCAGCCGGAGGGTGGGAGAGCAGTACTTC. It translates to CASSRRVGEQYF.

This clonotype was detected a few times. This rearrangement joins TRBV7-2 to TRBJ1-2; unclear D gene. This CDR3 is 14 amino acids long. V lost 4 bases to trimming and J lost 4 bases, with 13 bases between them. Germline V gene sequence: CDR1 SGHTA, CDR2 FQGNSA. The CDR3 DNA sequence: TGTGCCAGCAGCTCCCTGAGTGGGTCCTATGGCTACACCTTC. It yields the protein CASSSLSGSYGYTF.

The chain is built from TRBV12-3 or TRBV12-4 and TRBJ2-3, with TRBD2 matching over 14 bases. The CDR3 consists of 16 residues. The V segment lost 8 bases and the J segment 1 base; nucleotides outside the gene matches: 5. Here the CDR3 DNA reads TGTGCCAGCGGACTAGCGGGGGGCCAGGGCACAGATACGCAGTATTTT. It specifies CASGLAGGQGTDTQYF.

This chain connects TRBV20-1 to TRBJ2-5; perhaps TRBD2 as D (6 bases). The length of the CDR3 is 13 residues. Germline V gene data show CDR1 as DFQATT and CDR2 as SNEGSKA (reference sequence). V lost 6 bases and J lost 5, with 16 bases in between. The CDR3 nucleotides are TGCAGTGCATGGGGTAGCGGCGGGGAGACCCAGTACTTC. Residues: CSAWGSGGETQYF.

Turning to this clonotype: One end of the junction varies from germline; a read error may be responsible. The rearrangement uses TRBV25-1 and TRBJ2-5; D gene unclear. CDR1 and CDR2 (germline): MGHDK, SYGVNS. The CDR3 is 14 residues long. The CDR3 sequence: CASSEGTYQETQHF. As DNA, the CDR3 is TGTGCCAGCAGTGAAGGTACCTACCAAGAGACCCAGCACTTC.

About this clonotype: A far larger clone is a single base away, which makes a read error likely. As the CDR3 is not closed by the conserved phenylalanine or tryptophan, this likely results from a read error. The chain joins TRBV7-2 to TRBJ1-1; D may be TRBD1 (6 bases). Looked up from germline, CDR1 is SGHTA and CDR2 is FQGNSA. The CDR3 runs 14 residues. The V gene lost 1 base and the J gene lost 1 base, with 7 bases spanning the gap. The CDR3 nucleotides read TGTGCCAGCAGCTTAGGGGGGGCGAACACTGAAGCTTTCCTT. It encodes CASSLGGANTEAFL.

The chain is built from TRBV2 and TRBJ2-5; D gene uncertain. The germline V gene has CDR1 SNHLY and CDR2 FYNNEI. This CDR3 comprises 15 residues. V was cut by 1 base and J by 5 bases, with 14 bases left in between. The CDR3 here is CASSEGGGLWETQYF. In nucleotides, the CDR3 is TGTGCCAGCAGTGAAGGAGGTGGATTGTGGGAGACCCAGTACTTC.

In its sample, this clonotype was seen a few times. The chain is built from TRBV27 and TRBJ2-1, with 14 nucleotides matching TRBD2. This CDR3 comprises 16 residues. V lost 5 bases to trimming and J lost 8 bases; unmatched junction nucleotides: 8. CDR1 MNHEY and CDR2 SMNVEV come from the germline V gene (reference sequence). The chain's CDR3 is CASSPRTSGGLYEQFF. CDR3 sequence (DNA): TGTGCCAGCAGTCCCCGGACTAGCGGGGGGTTGTATGAGCAGTTCTTC.

This clonotype was found many times. This chain links TRBV7-9 with TRBJ2-1; 13 bases map to TRBD2. The V gene end was trimmed by 5 bases and the J gene end by 3 bases; junction bases not matched to a gene: 7. Germline V gene lookup returns CDR1 SEHNR and CDR2 FQNEAQ (reference sequence). The CDR3 is 17 residues long. CDR3 nucleotides: TGTGCCAGCAGCGGACTAGCGGGGGCCAGCTACTACAATGAGCAGTTCTTC. Translation gives CASSGLAGASYYNEQFF.

The chain recombines TRBV12-3 or TRBV12-4 with TRBJ1-4, with D tentatively TRBD1 (5 bases). The CDR3 length is 16 residues. Trimming stripped 2 bases from V and 8 bases from J, with 18 bases between. The CDR3 region has the DNA TGTGCCAGCAGTTTACCTTCAGGGACCGCGGGGGAAAAACTGTTTTTT. This encodes CASSLPSGTAGEKLFF.

This clonotype was recorded a few times. CDR3 sequence: CASSSSRADTQYF. In nucleotides, the CDR3 is TGTGCCAGCAGCTCGTCTAGGGCAGATACGCAGTATTTT. V usage is TRBV7-6 and J usage is TRBJ2-3, with unresolved D. Trimming shortened V by 4 bases and J by 4 bases, and 9 bases separated the two germline ends. CDR1 and CDR2 (germline): SGHVS, FNYEAQ. The CDR3 has 13 residues.

The CDR3, as DNA: TGTGCCAGCAGCTTGAGGCGGGAGAGGCTTAATGAAAAACTGTTTTTT. This encodes CASSLRRERLNEKLFF. This chain uses TRBV5-4 with TRBJ1-4, with no clear D. CDR3 length: 16 residues. V dropped 1 base and J dropped 4 bases, with 14 bases sitting between them. Germline V gives CDR1 SGHNT, CDR2 YYREEE (reference sequence).

V gene TRBV20-1 combines with J gene TRBJ1-2, with D possibly matching TRBD1 (5 bases). V lost 4 bases and J lost 0, with 15 bases in between. CDR3 length: 15 residues. The germline V gene encodes CDR1 DFQATT and CDR2 SNEGSKA (reference sequence). CDR3 in DNA: TGCAGTGCTATACCCGGGACTAAAGCTAACTATGGCTACACCTTC. The encoded protein is CSAIPGTKANYGYTF.

V usage is TRBV2 and J usage is TRBJ2-3; D uncertain. V was cut by 3 bases and J by 4 bases, with 8 bases left in between. The CDR3 has 13 amino acids. The germline V gene has CDR1 SNHLY and CDR2 FYNNEI. The CDR3 DNA reads TGTGCCAGCAGTGATTCCCACTCAGATACGCAGTATTTT. Amino acid sequence: CASSDSHSDTQYF. Together with reference TRBV2 and TRBJ2-3, the CDR3 gives the full variable domain: EPEVTQTPSHQVTQMGQEVILRCVPISNHLYFYWYRQILGQKVEFLVSFYNNEISEKSEIFDDQFSVERPDGSNFTLKIRSTKLEDSAMYFCASSDSHSDTQYFGPGTRLTVL.

This chain connects TRBV5-8 to TRBJ2-2; no definite D call. The CDR3 covers 14 residues. Germline V gene lookup returns CDR1 SGHTS and CDR2 YDEGEE. Trimming removed 3 bases from V and 7 bases from J, with 13 bases in between. The CDR3 DNA reads as TGTGCCAGCAGCTCCCGACTGGATATCGGGGAGCTGTTTTTT. It codes for CASSSRLDIGELFF.